Below, 5 T cell receptor beta chains from the same sample are listed, as sequenced in a study of blood T cell repertoires in COVID-19. The repertoire was sequenced with immunoSEQ multiplex PCR; TCRdb's copy has only in-frame clones and lacks some. The table has roughly 230,000 clones, approximately 83% seen once; the top ten hold more than 25%. Sequences were obtained from peripheral blood. All receptors derive from a man in his forties or fifties with acute or convalescent COVID-19.

This chain links TRBV19 with TRBJ1-5; D gene ambiguous. CDR3 length: 13 residues. Germline V gene sequence: CDR1 LNHDA, CDR2 SQIVND (reference sequence). Trimming removed 3 bases from V and 7 bases from J, with 10 bases in between. The CDR3, as DNA: TGTGCCAGTAGTATCGGTTCCTTCCAGCCCCAGCATTTT. Amino acids: CASSIGSFQPQHF. Based on the CDR3 plus reference TRBV19 and TRBJ1-5, the full variable domain is DGGITQSPKYLFRKEGQNVTLSCEQNLNHDAMYWYRQDPGQGLRLIYYSQIVNDFQKGDIAEGYSVSREKKESFPLTVTSAQKNPTAFYLCASSIGSFQPQHFGDGTRLSIL.

In this sample, this clone turned up a few times. This chain uses TRBV19 with TRBJ1-4; 7 bases match TRBD1. Germline V gene lookup returns CDR1 LNHDA and CDR2 SQIVND (reference sequence). This CDR3 region has 14 residues. V trimming: 6 bases; J trimming: 5 bases; junction bases outside the gene matches: 6. The CDR3 bases are TGTGCCAGTAGGAGAGGGACAGCGAATGAAAAACTGTTTTTT. Translation gives CASRRGTANEKLFF.

This chain links TRBV7-9 with TRBJ2-3; 8 nucleotides match TRBD2. V dropped 6 bases and J dropped 3; count of bases not matched to a gene: 8. Germline V gene sequence: CDR1 SEHNR, CDR2 FQNEAQ (reference sequence). The CDR3 has 15 amino acids. The CDR3 coding sequence is TGTGCCAGCAGACCACCGGGACTAGAGACAGATACGCAGTATTTT. Translating it yields CASRPPGLETDTQYF.

This chain connects TRBV4-1 to TRBJ2-1; 9 positions agree with TRBD1. The CDR3 totals 15 residues. V trimming: 5 bases; J trimming: 2 bases; junction bases outside the gene matches: 4. Germline CDR1 and CDR2: MGHRA and YSYEKL. The CDR3 loop reads CASSSRDRAYNEQFF. The CDR3 nucleotides read TGCGCCAGCAGCTCCCGGGACAGGGCCTACAATGAGCAGTTCTTC.

Note on this clone: The identical CDR3 is also encoded by other nucleotide sequences in the sample. This chain connects TRBV19 to TRBJ1-5; maybe TRBD1 (6 bases). CDR3 length: 13 residues. With 10 bases removed from V and 3 bases from J, the gap between germline ends came to 13 bases. The V gene's germline CDR1 is LNHDA and CDR2 SQIVND (reference sequence). The CDR3 coding sequence is TGTGCCACGACAGGCAGATCCAATCAGCCCCAGCATTTT. Its protein product is CATTGRSNQPQHF.